The T cell receptor beta chain described here comes from a study of T cells in Graves' hyperthyroidism and ophthalmopathy. Study findings and constraints: The model identified upcoming ophthalmopathy a median about 7.1 months ahead of onset.

Ophthalmopathy patients had moderate-to-severe active disease, CAS ≥3, NOSPECS ≥4, and disease duration under 3 months. Regions amplified from RNA transcripts were the TCR beta CDR3 regions. With the HTBI primer set, the TCR CDR3 went through a first round of RT-PCR. Each CDR3 protein gets one entry after TCRdb re-called the multiplex PCR reads with MiXCR. The sample has about 500,000 distinct CDR3 sequences; around 15% are singletons. At least ten counts were recorded for this clonotype. The antigen is undetermined. V lost 6 bases to trimming and J lost 8 bases; unmatched junction nucleotides: 9. CDR1 is MDHEN, CDR2 SYDVKM, per germline. The CDR3 is 13 amino acids.

Material for sequencing was blood. The TCR was taken from a woman aged 25 to 39 with Graves' ophthalmopathy. This chain uses TRBV28 with TRBJ1-2; 7 positions agree with TRBD1. In DNA, the CDR3 is TGTGCCAGCAGCCCGGGCGACAGGGCGGGCTACACCTTC. This encodes CASSPGDRAGYTF.